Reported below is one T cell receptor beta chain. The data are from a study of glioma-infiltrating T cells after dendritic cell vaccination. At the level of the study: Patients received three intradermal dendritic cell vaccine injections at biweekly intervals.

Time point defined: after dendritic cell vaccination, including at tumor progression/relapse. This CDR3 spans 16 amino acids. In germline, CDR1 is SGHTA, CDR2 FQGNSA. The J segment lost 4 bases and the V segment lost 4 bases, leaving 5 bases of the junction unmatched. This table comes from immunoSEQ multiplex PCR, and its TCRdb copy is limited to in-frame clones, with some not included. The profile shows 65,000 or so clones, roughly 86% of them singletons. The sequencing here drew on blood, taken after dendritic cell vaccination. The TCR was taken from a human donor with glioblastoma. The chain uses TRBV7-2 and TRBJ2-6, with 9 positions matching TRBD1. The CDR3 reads CASSSQGARGANVLTF. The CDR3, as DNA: TGTGCCAGCAGCTCACAGGGGGCTAGGGGGGCCAACGTCCTGACTTTC.